This T cell receptor beta chain came from a study of OX40 agonist ivuxolimab in advanced cancers. Findings and caveats of the study: There were, on average, more expanded clones in CD8+ T cells than in CD4+.

The CDR3 is 14 amino acids. Germline V gene lookup returns CDR1 SGHKS and CDR2 YYEKEE (reference sequence). V dropped 2 bases and J dropped 7 bases, with 15 bases sitting between them. Assay: immunoSEQ multiplex PCR; the TCRdb copy retains only in-frame clones and omits some. The data contain about 46,000 clones, around nine tenths of them seen just once; the ten biggest clones take up 11%. Worth noting for this clone: Its antigen is undetermined.

This clonotype originated in an adult with an advanced solid tumor such as melanoma, head and neck, liver or kidney cancer. Sequenced here: CD4+ or CD8+ T cells sorted from blood, sampled in a trial of the OX40 agonist ivuxolimab. The chain couples TRBV5-5 to TRBJ1-1, with D possibly TRBD1 on 5 matching bases. CDR3 bases: TGTGCCAGCAGCTTAGGGCCCGGGACCGATGAAGCTTTCTTT. As protein: CASSLGPGTDEAFF.